The text below deals with one T cell receptor beta chain. Antigen: not known. CDR3 length: 19 residues. CDR1 and CDR2 from the germline V gene are SGHKS and YYEKEE (reference sequence). V gave up 6 bases and J gave up 7 bases, with 34 bases separating them. This sample stems from a study of T cell responses to AZD1222 COVID-19 vaccine. Study results and caveats: Per reports, nearly half of all spike-specific TCRs target regions that are unmutated in variants. It should be noted that donors were predominantly white British and more often female, and clonal diversity was possibly underestimated. It was only five to seven AZD1222 recipients who were seropositive at baseline.

Only in-frame clones appear in the TCRdb table, and some are missing; sequencing was by immunoSEQ multiplex PCR. Among about 170,000 clones listed, about 83% were seen once. The V and J genes are TRBV5-5 and TRBJ1-2; D uncertain. The receptor's source is an adult who received the AZD1222 COVID-19 vaccine. Here the sequenced sample was peripheral blood, taken 28 days after the second AZD1222 dose. As DNA, the CDR3 is TGTGCCAGCACCCATCGTATATCACCCGGGAGTACAGCCCCGTTTGGCTACACCTTC. Its protein is CASTHRISPGSTAPFGYTF.